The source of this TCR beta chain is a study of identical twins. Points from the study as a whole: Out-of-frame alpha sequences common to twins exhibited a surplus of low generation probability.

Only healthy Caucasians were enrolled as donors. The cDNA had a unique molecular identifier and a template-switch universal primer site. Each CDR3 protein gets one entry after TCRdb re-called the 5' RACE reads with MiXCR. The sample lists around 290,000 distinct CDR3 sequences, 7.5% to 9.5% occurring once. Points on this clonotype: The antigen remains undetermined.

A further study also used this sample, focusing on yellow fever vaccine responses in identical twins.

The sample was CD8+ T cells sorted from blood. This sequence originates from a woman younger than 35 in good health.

In nucleotides, the CDR3 is TGTGCCAGCAGCCTAAGGATATCTAGCGGCGACGAGCAGTACTTC. Amino acid sequence: CASSLRISSGDEQYF. The chain carries TRBV5-6 and TRBJ2-7, with 7 nucleotides matching TRBD2. The CDR3 has 15 residues. V dropped 4 bases and J dropped 5; count of bases not matched to a gene: 12. Germline CDR1 is SGHDT and CDR2 is YYEEEE.